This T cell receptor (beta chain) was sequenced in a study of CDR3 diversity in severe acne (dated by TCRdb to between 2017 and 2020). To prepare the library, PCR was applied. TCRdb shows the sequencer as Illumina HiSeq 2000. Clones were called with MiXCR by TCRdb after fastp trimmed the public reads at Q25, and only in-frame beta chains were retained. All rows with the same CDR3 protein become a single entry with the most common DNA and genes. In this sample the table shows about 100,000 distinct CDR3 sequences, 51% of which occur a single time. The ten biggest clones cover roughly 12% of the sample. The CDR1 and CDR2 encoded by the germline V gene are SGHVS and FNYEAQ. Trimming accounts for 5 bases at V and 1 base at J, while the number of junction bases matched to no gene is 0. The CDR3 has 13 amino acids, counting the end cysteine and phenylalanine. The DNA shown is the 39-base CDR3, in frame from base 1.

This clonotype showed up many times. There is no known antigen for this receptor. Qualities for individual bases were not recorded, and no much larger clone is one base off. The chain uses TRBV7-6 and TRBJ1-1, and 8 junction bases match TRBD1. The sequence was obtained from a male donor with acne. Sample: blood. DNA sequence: TGTGCCAGCAGCACAGGGGGGAACACTGAAGCTTTCTTT. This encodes CASSTGGNTEAFF.